These T cell receptor beta chains were read from a single sample in a study of post-analysis software for immune sequencing data. Via MiXCR, TCRdb re-called the PCR reads, giving one row per CDR3 protein. The sample holds hundreds of thousands of distinct CDR3 sequences; approximately 59% are singletons and the top ten take 11%. Sequenced sample: blood. The receptor set was obtained from a girl aged 2 to 10 with multiple sclerosis. CDR3s include the opening cysteine and the closing phenylalanine or tryptophan. The D gene is left open where the match is weak.

TRBJ2-7,TRBV5-1,TRBD1,CASSVGTGRSEQYF
TRBJ2-1,TRBV4-2,TRBD2,CASEREAGNYNEQFF
TRBJ1-6,TRBV28,.,CASSLGGNNSPLHF
TRBJ1-2,TRBV9,.,CASSASGAVYGYTF
TRBJ2-3,TRBV3-1,TRBD2,CASSQSYSGGTDTQYF
TRBJ1-2,TRBV29-1,TRBD1,CSVLHRGHYGYTF
TRBJ2-5,TRBV6-6,.,CASSRLGTQYF
TRBJ2-7,TRBV7-2,.,CASSLGGMSYEQYF
TRBJ2-2,TRBV6-2/TRBV6-3,.,CASSYGMAGNTGELFF
TRBJ2-4,TRBV14,.,CASSPTGVGAQYF
TRBJ1-1,TRBV5-1,.,CASSLWYRSFGTEAFF
TRBJ2-3,TRBV7-2,.,CASSLALASDTQYF
TRBJ1-2,TRBV14,TRBD1,CASSQRDRAFYGYTF
TRBJ2-5,TRBV7-2,TRBD2,CASSSGGSYQETQYF
TRBJ2-7,TRBV3-1,.,CASSQDPAASSYEQYF
.,TRBV10-3,.,CAKHRTLQVTQYF
TRBJ2-5,TRBV3-1,.,CASSQGAGTDLETQYF
TRBJ1-2,TRBV7-3,TRBD1,CASSHGQGVYGYTF
TRBJ2-3,TRBV5-1,.,CASTGTAVTDTQYF
TRBJ2-1,TRBV7-2,TRBD2,CASSLGVGGNNEQFF
TRBJ1-1,TRBV5-1,.,CASSLQGGMNTEAFF
TRBJ1-2,TRBV29-1,.,CSVEKQDPRGYTF